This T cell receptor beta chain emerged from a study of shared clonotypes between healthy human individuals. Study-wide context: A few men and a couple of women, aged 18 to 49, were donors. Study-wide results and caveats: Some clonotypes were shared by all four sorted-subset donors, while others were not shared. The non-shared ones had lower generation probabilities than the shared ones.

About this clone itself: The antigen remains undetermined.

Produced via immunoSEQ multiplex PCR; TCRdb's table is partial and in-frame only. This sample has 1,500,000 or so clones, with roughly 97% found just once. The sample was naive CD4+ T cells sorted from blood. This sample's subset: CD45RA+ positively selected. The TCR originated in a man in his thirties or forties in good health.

CDR3: CASSQDIPSPGQKDQPQHF. In DNA, the CDR3 is TGCGCCAGCAGCCAAGATATTCCATCACCGGGACAAAAGGATCAGCCCCAGCATTTT. The V and J genes are TRBV4-1 and TRBJ1-5; D is possibly TRBD1 (6 bases). Germline values: CDR1 MGHRA, CDR2 YSYEKL. V lost 0 bases and J 5 bases, leaving 23 bases between the germline ends. The CDR3 consists of 19 residues.